Presented here are 6 T cell receptor beta chains from one specimen sequenced in a study of blood T cell repertoires in COVID-19. TCRdb keeps only in-frame clones here, not all; method: immunoSEQ multiplex PCR. The profile shows some 400,000 clones, 90% to 95% of them singletons. Sequenced: PBMCs or T cells enriched from blood (not recorded which). The receptors derive from a woman in her thirties or forties who had been exposed to COVID-19.

This clone was seen only once. The V call is TRBV19, the J call TRBJ1-1; D possibly corresponds to TRBD1 (5 bases). CDR3 length: 14 amino acids. Germline V lookup: CDR1 LNHDA, CDR2 SQIVND (reference sequence). Trimming stripped 5 bases from V and 0 bases from J, with 10 bases between. The CDR3 DNA reads as TGTGCCAGTAGTTCTCAGGGCATGAACACTGAAGCTTTCTTT. Residues: CASSSQGMNTEAFF.

The V gene is TRBV5-1, the J gene TRBJ2-7, with 7 bases that match TRBD1. The CDR3 extends over 14 amino acids. Germline V lookup: CDR1 SGHRS, CDR2 YFSETQ. Losses at the gene ends were 6 bases for V and 2 bases for J; bases not matched to a gene: 8. The CDR3 coding sequence is TGCGCCAGCACTCGGGCAGGGGGAACCTACGAGCAGTACTTC. Translating gives CASTRAGGTYEQYF.

The rearrangement uses TRBV3-1 (or the pseudogene TRBV3-2) and TRBJ2-2; D unresolved. The CDR3 runs to 14 residues. Germline CDR1 and CDR2: LGHDT and YNNKEL (reference sequence). V was shortened by 3 bases and J by 6 bases, with 11 bases between the two germline ends. DNA for the CDR3: TGTGCCAGCAGCCAGGCCTACAGATCCGGGGAGCTGTTTTTT. Translating gives CASSQAYRSGELFF.

The chain has TRBV11-2 and TRBJ2-1; 11 nucleotides align to TRBD2. CDR1 is SGHAT and CDR2 is FQNNGV in the germline V gene. The CDR3 is made up of 17 amino acids. V lost 5 bases and J lost 3; bases outside the gene matches: 9. CDR3 in DNA: TGTGCCAGCAGCGAGCGGCTAGCGGGGGGCAACTACAATGAGCAGTTCTTC. Translation: CASSERLAGGNYNEQFF.

The chain carries TRBV5-1 and TRBJ1-1; D may be TRBD1 (6 bases). This CDR3 spans 14 amino acids. CDR1 and CDR2 from the germline V gene are SGHRS and YFSETQ. The V end was cut by 3 bases, the J end by 8 bases, with 17 bases between. The CDR3 sequence is CASSSDPTGTEAFF. CDR3 DNA: TGCGCCAGCAGCTCCGATCCAACAGGGACCGAAGCTTTCTTT.

This clone came up a few times. The chain links TRBV7-3 to TRBJ2-1, with D possibly TRBD1 on 6 matching bases. Germline assignment: CDR1 SGHTA and CDR2 FQGTGA. The CDR3 is 13 residues long. Trimming pared 1 base from V and 6 bases from J, leaving 7 bases between. CDR3 residues: CASSLKGGNEQFF. The CDR3 DNA sequence: TGTGCCAGCAGCTTAAAAGGGGGCAATGAGCAGTTCTTC.